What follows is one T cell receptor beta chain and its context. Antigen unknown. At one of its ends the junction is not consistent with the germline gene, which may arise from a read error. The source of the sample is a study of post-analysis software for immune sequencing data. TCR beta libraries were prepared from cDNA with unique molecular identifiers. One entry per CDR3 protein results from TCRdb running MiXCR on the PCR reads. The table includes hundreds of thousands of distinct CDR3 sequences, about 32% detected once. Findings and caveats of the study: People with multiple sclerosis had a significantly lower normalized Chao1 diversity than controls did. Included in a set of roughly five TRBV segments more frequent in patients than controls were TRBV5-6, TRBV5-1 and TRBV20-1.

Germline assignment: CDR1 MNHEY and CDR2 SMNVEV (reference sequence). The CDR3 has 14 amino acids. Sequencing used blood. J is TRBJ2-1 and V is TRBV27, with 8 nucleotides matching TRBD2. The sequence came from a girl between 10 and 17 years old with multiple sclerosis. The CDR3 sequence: CASTRGGYVNGQFF. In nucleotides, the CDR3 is TGTGCCAGCACACGCGGGGGGTACGTCAATGGGCAGTTCTTC.